The 5 T cell receptor beta chains below were found in one sample sequenced in a study of response to subunit inactivated influenza vaccine. TCRdb called the RT-PCR reads again in MiXCR, with one record for every CDR3 protein. The sample records about 190,000 distinct CDR3 sequences, roughly 14% being singletons. This specimen was CD8+ T cells sorted from PBMCs, taken roughly 5 days after vaccination. These receptors were collected from a middle-aged man who received an inactivated influenza vaccine.

V is TRBV11-2 and J is TRBJ2-7; D may match TRBD1 or TRBD2 (5 bases each). V gave up 0 bases and J gave up 4 bases, with 13 bases separating them. Germline lookup yields CDR1 SGHAT and CDR2 FQNNGV. The CDR3 runs 15 residues. CDR3 coding DNA: TGTGCCAGCAGCTTAGATTACGGGGCTGGGTACGAGCAGTACTTC. Protein product: CASSLDYGAGYEQYF.

This clonotype has ten or more counts. The chain recombines TRBV12-3 or TRBV12-4 with TRBJ1-1; D might be TRBD1 (6 bases). The CDR3 is 13 amino acids. V shed 1 base and J shed 7 bases, with 10 bases lying between them. CDR3 bases: TGTGCCAGCAGTTTAGACGGGGGGCGTGAAGCTTTCTTT. It translates to CASSLDGGREAFF.

This clonotype has just a few counts. The V gene is TRBV7-9, the J gene TRBJ1-1, with 7 nucleotides matching TRBD1. V lost 5 bases and J lost 0; bases outside the gene matches: 6. Germline V gene lookup returns CDR1 SEHNR and CDR2 FQNEAQ (reference sequence). The CDR3 has 15 residues. Here the CDR3 DNA reads TGTGCCAGCAGCAAGCTGGACAGGTTGAACACTGAAGCTTTCTTT. The encoded protein is CASSKLDRLNTEAFF.

The chain couples TRBV6-9 to TRBJ2-5; 11 nucleotides match TRBD2. The CDR3 sequence is 16 residues long. CDR1 and CDR2 from the germline V gene are MNHGY and SVAAGI. V was pared by 6 bases and J by 9 bases, with 15 bases of the junction left unmatched. CDR3 amino acids: CASSRCGTSGVGAQYF. For the CDR3, the DNA is TGTGCCAGCAGCCGATGCGGGACTAGCGGTGTCGGGGCCCAGTACTTC.

In its sample, this clonotype was seen many times. The V and J genes are TRBV6-5 and TRBJ2-7; 7 positions match TRBD1. The CDR3 spans 12 residues. CDR1 MNHEY and CDR2 SVGAGI come from the germline V gene. V gave up 4 bases and J gave up 3 bases; unmatched junction bases: 0. The CDR3 DNA follows: TGTGCCAGCAGTTGGACAGGCTACGAGCAGTACTTC. Its translation is CASSWTGYEQYF.